This T cell receptor beta chain is from a study of blood T cell repertoires in COVID-19. Study overall: Both acute and convalescent COVID-19 samples were obtained from the United States, Italy and Spain.

As concerns this clone: An end of the junction differs from the germline gene, which may be a read error.

This CDR3 spans 16 amino acids. Germline loops: CDR1 SEHNR, CDR2 FQNEAQ (reference sequence). The method was immunoSEQ multiplex PCR; TCRdb's version includes in-frame clones alone and lacks a portion of them. Among some 220,000 clones listed, 70% to 85% were seen once. Individuals drawn from around 24 US areas were about 18 to 95 years old. The V and J genes are TRBV7-9 and TRBJ2-1; 13 nucleotides agree with TRBD2. Sequencing was carried out using PBMCs or T cells enriched from blood (not recorded which). The receptor was derived from a woman in her forties with acute COVID-19. CDR3 sequence (DNA): TGTGCCAGCAGCGTAGCCGGGACTAGCGGGACGAATGAGCAGTTCTTC. Encoded protein: CASSVAGTSGTNEQFF.